These 8 T cell receptor beta chains share one sample of origin, sequenced in a study of OX40 agonist ivuxolimab in advanced cancers. TCRdb keeps only in-frame clones here, not all; method: immunoSEQ multiplex PCR. The sample holds approximately 70,000 clones; more than 75% are singletons and the top ten take less than 8%. This material consisted of CD4+ or CD8+ T cells sorted from blood, taken in a trial of the OX40 agonist ivuxolimab. The receptors here all came from an adult with an advanced solid tumor such as melanoma, head and neck, liver or kidney cancer.

The chain uses TRBV5-1 and TRBJ2-5; no reliable D call. The J call is uncertain, as TRBJ2-7 better fits the DNA end. Per the germline V gene, CDR1 is SGHRS and CDR2 is YFSETQ. CDR3 size: 13 residues. The CDR3: CASSLSGNYEQYF. The CDR3 bases are TGCGCCAGCAGCTTGTCTGGAAACTACGAGCAGTACTTC.

The chain recombines TRBV11-2 with TRBJ1-2, with 7 positions matching TRBD1. The V and J ends lost 3 bases and 4 bases, in that order; junction bases with no gene match: 5. Germline V CDR1 and CDR2: SGHAT, FQNNGV. This CDR3 comprises 14 residues. Here the CDR3 reads CASSFGQGGYGYTF. The DNA for the CDR3 is TGTGCCAGCAGCTTTGGGCAGGGGGGCTATGGCTACACCTTC.

V usage is TRBV6-6 and J usage is TRBJ1-6, with 7 nucleotides matching TRBD1. Germline-derived CDR1 and CDR2 are MNHNY and SVGAGI (reference sequence). CDR3 length: 15 residues. V lost 0 bases, J lost 7 bases, and 3 bases stayed unmatched. The CDR3 DNA sequence: TGTGCCAGCAGTTACTCGGGACAGCAAAATTCACCCCTCCACTTT. It yields the protein CASSYSGQQNSPLHF.

J is TRBJ2-5 and V is TRBV11-2; D is uncertain. The CDR3 runs to 11 residues. Per the germline V gene, CDR1 is SGHAT and CDR2 is FQNNGV. V dropped 5 bases and J dropped 1 base, with 2 bases sitting between them. The CDR3: CASSLQETQYF. The CDR3 region has the DNA TGTGCCAGCAGCCTCCAAGAGACCCAGTACTTC.

The table lists this clone with a few counts. The chain employs TRBV4-1 and TRBJ2-1; no clear D. CDR3 length: 15 amino acids. In germline, CDR1 is MGHRA, CDR2 YSYEKL. The germline V and J ends were trimmed by 0 bases and 2 bases, with 8 bases remaining between them. The CDR3 is CASSQEGGPYNEQFF. CDR3 DNA sequence: TGCGCCAGCAGCCAAGAGGGCGGTCCCTACAATGAGCAGTTCTTC.

The chain links TRBV4-3 to TRBJ2-1; D gene ambiguous. Trimming removed 2 bases at V and 4 bases at J, with 12 bases between. The CDR3 length is 15 residues. The germline V gene has CDR1 LGHNA and CDR2 YSLEER. CDR3 nucleotide sequence: TGCGCCAGCAGCCAACCAGGTAGGACGTACAATGAGCAGTTCTTC. This sequence encodes CASSQPGRTYNEQFF.

The gene calls are TRBV21-1 and TRBJ2-3; TRBD2 reflects the table's D call only, with no check against the DNA. TRBV21-1 is assigned pseudogene status. This CDR3 comprises 15 residues. The CDR3 spells CASSIPGGLADTQYF. The CDR3 DNA reads TGTGCCAGCAGCATACCGGGGGGGCTAGCAGATACGCAGTATTTT.

The V gene is TRBV7-8, the J gene TRBJ2-7; D is tentatively TRBD1 or TRBD2 (5 bases each). The germline CDR1 and CDR2 sequences are SGHVS and FQNEAQ. The CDR3 has 17 residues. V was cut by 9 bases and J by 3 bases, with 27 bases left in between. The CDR3 DNA is TGTGCCAGTCAAGCTCTTCTGGGGGAGTCGAATGGCTACGAGCAGTACTTC. Its protein is CASQALLGESNGYEQYF.